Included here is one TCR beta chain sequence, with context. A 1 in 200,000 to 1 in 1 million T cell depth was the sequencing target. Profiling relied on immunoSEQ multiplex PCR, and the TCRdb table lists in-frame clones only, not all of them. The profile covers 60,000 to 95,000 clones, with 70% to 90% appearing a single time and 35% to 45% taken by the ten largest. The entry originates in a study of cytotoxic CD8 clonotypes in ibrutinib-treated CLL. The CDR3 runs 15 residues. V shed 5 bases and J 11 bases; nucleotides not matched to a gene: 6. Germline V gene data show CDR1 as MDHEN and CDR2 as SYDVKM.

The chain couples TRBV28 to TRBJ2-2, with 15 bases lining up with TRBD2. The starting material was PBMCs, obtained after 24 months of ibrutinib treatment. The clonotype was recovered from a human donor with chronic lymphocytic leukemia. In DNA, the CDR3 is TGTGCCAGCAGTCCGCCGGGACTAGCGGGAGGCGAGCTGTTTTTT. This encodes CASSPPGLAGGELFF.